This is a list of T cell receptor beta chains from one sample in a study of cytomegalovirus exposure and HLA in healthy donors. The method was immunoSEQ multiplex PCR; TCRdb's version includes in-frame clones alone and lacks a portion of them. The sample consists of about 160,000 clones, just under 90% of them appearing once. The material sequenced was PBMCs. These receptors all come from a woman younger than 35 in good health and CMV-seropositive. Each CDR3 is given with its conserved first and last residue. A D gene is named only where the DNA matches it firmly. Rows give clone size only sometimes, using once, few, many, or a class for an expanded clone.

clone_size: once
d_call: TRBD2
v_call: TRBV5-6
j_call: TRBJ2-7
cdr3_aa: CASSLGLAGGYEQYF
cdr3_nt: TGTGCCAGCAGCTTGGGTCTAGCGGGAGGCTACGAGCAGTACTTC

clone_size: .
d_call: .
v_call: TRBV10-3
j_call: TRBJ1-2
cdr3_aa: CAISESTGGYTF
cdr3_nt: TGTGCCATCAGTGAATCTACGGGAGGCTACACCTTC

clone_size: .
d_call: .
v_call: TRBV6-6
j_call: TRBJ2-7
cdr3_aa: CASQEEYEQYF
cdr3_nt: TGTGCCAGCCAGGAGGAGTACGAGCAGTACTTC

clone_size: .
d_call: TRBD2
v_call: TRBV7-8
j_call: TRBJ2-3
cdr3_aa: CASSFVAGAGLTDTQYF
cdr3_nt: TGTGCCAGCAGCTTCGTAGCGGGAGCGGGATTAACAGATACGCAGTATTTT

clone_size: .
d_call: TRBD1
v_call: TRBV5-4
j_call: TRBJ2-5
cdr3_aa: CASSLNRGQETQYF
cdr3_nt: TGTGCCAGCAGCTTGAACAGGGGGCAAGAGACCCAGTACTTC

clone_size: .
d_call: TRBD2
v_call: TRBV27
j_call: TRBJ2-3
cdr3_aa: CASSFYGLGGGTDTQYF
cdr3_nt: TGTGCCAGCAGTTTTTACGGACTAGGCGGGGGCACAGATACGCAGTATTTT

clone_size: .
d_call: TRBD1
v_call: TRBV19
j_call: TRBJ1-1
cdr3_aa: CASMRDRGTTEAFF
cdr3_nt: TGTGCCAGTATGAGGGACAGGGGGACGACTGAAGCTTTCTTT

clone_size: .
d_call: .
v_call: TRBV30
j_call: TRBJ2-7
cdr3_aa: CAWSVRSRLHSYEQYF
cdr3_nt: TGTGCCTGGAGTGTAAGGTCGCGGCTCCATTCCTACGAGCAGTACTTC

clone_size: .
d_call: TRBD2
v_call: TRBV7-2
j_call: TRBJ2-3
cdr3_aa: CASSLAPGLAGVGSTDTQYF
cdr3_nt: TGTGCCAGCAGCTTAGCTCCGGGACTAGCGGGGGTGGGTAGCACAGATACGCAGTATTTT

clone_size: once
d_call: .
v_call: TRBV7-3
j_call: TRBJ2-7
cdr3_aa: CASSLNSGLAYEQYF
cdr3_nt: TGTGCCAGCAGCTTAAATAGCGGACTTGCCTACGAGCAGTACTTC

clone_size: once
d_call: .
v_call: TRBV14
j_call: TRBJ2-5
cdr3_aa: CASSLAGRGETQYF
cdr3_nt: TGTGCCAGCAGCCTAGCCGGGAGAGGCGAGACCCAGTACTTC

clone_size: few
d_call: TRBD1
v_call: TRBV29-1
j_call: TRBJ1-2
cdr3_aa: CSAGQGVYGYTF
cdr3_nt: TGCAGCGCCGGACAGGGGGTCTATGGCTACACCTTC

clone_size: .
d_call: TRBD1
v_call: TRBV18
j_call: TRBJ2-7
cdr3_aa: CASSPEGQGAAYEQYF
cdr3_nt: TGTGCCAGCTCACCGGAGGGACAGGGGGCAGCCTACGAGCAGTACTTC

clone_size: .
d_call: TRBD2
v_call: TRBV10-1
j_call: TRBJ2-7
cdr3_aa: CASSESGGVHEQYF
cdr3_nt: TGCGCCAGCAGTGAGTCGGGAGGGGTCCACGAGCAGTACTTC

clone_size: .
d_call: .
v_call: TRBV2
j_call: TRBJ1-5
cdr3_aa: CASRNTPTGAYQPQHF
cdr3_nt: TGTGCCAGCAGAAATACCCCGACAGGCGCGTATCAGCCCCAGCATTTT

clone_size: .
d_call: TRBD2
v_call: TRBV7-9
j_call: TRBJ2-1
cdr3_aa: CASGTGTSVYNEQFF
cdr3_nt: TGTGCCAGCGGTACCGGGACTAGCGTCTACAATGAGCAGTTCTTC

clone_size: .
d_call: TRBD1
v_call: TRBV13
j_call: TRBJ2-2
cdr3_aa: CASSSHGQGSDTGELFF
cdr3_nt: TGTGCCAGCAGCTCCCATGGACAGGGAAGTGACACCGGGGAGCTGTTTTTT

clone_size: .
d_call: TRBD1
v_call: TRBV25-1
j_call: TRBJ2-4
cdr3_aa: CASSGTGGKNIQYF
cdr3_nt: TGTGCCAGCAGTGGGACAGGGGGGAAAAACATTCAGTACTTC

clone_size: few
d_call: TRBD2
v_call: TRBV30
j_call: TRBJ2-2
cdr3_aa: CAWTPGGRDTGELFF
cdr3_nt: TGTGCCTGGACCCCCGGAGGGAGGGACACCGGGGAGCTGTTTTTT

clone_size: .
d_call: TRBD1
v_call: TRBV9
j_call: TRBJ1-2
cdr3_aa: CASSVRGTEYSYGYTF
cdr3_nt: TGTGCCAGCAGCGTAAGGGGGACAGAATACTCCTATGGCTACACCTTC

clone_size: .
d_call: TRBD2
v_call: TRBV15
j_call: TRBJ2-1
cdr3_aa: CATSNKLAGPKTHDEQFF
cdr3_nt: TGTGCCACCAGCAATAAACTAGCGGGGCCTAAGACTCACGATGAGCAGTTCTTC

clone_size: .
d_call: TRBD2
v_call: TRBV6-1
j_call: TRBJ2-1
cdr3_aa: CASSVASGAYNEQFF
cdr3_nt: TGTGCCAGCAGTGTGGCTAGCGGGGCTTACAATGAGCAGTTCTTC

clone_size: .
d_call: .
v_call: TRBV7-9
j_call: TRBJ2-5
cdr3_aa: CASSRGAAQETQYF
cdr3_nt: TGTGCCAGCAGCCGTGGAGCGGCCCAAGAGACCCAGTACTTC

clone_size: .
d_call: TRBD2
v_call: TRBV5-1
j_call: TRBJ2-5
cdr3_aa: CASSLMGLAGGGETQYF
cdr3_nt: TGCGCCAGCAGCTTGATGGGACTAGCGGGAGGGGGTGAGACCCAGTACTTC

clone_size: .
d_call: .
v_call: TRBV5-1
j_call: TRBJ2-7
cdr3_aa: CASSSRDTLWDEQYF
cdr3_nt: TGCGCCAGCAGCTCAAGGGACACCCTCTGGGACGAGCAGTACTTC

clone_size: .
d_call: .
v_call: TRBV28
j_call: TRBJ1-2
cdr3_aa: CASSERGGVGYGYTF
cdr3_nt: TGTGCCAGCAGTGAGAGGGGCGGGGTGGGCTATGGCTACACCTTC

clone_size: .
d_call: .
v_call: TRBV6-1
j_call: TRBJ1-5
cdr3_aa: CASSEPVDLGDQPQHF
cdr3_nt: TGTGCCAGCAGTGAACCCGTGGATTTGGGAGATCAGCCCCAGCATTTT

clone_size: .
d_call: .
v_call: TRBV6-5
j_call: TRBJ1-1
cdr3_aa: CASTRVGQPWDEAFF
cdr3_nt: TGTGCCAGCACCCGAGTTGGACAGCCTTGGGATGAAGCTTTCTTT

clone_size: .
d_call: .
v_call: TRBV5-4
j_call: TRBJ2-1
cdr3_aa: CASSLARGNEQFF
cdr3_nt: TGTGCCAGCAGCTTGGCCAGGGGAAATGAGCAGTTCTTC

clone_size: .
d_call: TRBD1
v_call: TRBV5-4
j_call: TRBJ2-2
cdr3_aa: CASTLWAGGSGELFF
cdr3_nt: TGTGCCAGCACCCTTTGGGCAGGGGGCTCCGGGGAGCTGTTTTTT

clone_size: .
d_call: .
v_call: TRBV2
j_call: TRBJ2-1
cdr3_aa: CASRDRPIAYNEQFF
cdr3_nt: TGTGCCAGCAGGGACAGACCAATTGCCTACAATGAGCAGTTCTTC

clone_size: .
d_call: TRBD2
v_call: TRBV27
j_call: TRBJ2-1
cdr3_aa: CASSFSSGRAFTLTEQFF
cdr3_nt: TGTGCCAGCAGTTTCTCTAGCGGGAGGGCCTTCACGCTCACTGAGCAGTTCTTC

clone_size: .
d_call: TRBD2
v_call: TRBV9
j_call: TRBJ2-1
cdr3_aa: CASSVGLAGNNEQFF
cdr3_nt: TGTGCCAGCAGCGTAGGTCTAGCGGGGAACAATGAGCAGTTCTTC

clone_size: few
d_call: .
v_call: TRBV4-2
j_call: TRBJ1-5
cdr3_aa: CASSQDREGVQPQHF
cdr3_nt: TGTGCCAGCAGCCAAGATAGGGAAGGGGTTCAGCCCCAGCATTTT

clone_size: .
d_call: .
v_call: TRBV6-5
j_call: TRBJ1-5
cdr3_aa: CASSYSGGGNQPQHF
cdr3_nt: TGTGCCAGCAGTTACTCGGGTGGGGGGAATCAGCCCCAGCATTTT